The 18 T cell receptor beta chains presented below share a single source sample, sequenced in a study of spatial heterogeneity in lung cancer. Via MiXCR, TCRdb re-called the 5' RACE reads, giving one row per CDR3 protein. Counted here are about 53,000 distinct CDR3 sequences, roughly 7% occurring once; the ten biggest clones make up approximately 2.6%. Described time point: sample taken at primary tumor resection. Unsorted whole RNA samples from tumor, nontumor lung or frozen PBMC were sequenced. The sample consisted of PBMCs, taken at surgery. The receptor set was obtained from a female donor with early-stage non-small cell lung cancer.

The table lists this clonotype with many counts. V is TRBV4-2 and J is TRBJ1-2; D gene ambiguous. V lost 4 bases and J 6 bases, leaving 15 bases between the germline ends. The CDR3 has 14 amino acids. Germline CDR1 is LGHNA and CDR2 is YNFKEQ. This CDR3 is CASSRSWAPDGYTF. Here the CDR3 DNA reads TGTGCCAGCAGCCGAAGTTGGGCCCCCGATGGCTACACCTTC.

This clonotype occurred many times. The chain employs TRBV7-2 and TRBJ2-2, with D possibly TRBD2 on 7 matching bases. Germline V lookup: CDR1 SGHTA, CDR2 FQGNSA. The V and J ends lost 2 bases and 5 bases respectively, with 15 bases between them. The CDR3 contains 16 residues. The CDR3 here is CASSLSGTRNTGELFF. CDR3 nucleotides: TGTGCCAGCAGCTTAAGCGGGACACGGAATACCGGGGAGCTGTTTTTT.

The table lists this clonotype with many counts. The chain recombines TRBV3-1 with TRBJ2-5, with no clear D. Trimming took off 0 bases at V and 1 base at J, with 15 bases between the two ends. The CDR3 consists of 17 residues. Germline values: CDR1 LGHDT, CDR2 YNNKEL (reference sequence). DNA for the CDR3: TGTGCCAGCAGCCAAGATCCCGGTACGTGGATCCAAGAGACCCAGTACTTC. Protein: CASSQDPGTWIQETQYF.

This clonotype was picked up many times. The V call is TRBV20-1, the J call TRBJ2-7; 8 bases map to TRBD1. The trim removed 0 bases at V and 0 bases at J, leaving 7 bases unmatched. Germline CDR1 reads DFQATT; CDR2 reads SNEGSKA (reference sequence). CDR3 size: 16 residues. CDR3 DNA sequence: TGCAGTGCTAGAGATTGGGGACAGGCAAGCTCCTACGAGCAGTACTTC. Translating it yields CSARDWGQASSYEQYF.

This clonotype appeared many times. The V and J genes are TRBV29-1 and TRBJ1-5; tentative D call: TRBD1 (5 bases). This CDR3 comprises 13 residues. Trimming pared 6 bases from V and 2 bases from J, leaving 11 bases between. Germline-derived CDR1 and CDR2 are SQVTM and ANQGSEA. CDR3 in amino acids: CSVGGRGNQPQHF. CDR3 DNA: TGCAGCGTGGGGGGTAGGGGCAATCAGCCCCAGCATTTT.

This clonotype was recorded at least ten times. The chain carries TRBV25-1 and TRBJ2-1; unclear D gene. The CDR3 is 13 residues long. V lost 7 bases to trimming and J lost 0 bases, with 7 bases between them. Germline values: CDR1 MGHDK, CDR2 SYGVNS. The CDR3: CASKGSSYNEQFF. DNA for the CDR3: TGTGCCAGCAAAGGTAGCTCCTACAATGAGCAGTTCTTC.

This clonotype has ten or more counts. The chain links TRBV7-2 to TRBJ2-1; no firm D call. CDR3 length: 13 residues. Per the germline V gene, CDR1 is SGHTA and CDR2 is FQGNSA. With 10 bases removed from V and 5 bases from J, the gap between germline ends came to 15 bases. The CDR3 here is CATRLSIDNEQFF. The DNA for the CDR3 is TGTGCCACCCGCCTATCTATCGACAATGAGCAGTTCTTC.

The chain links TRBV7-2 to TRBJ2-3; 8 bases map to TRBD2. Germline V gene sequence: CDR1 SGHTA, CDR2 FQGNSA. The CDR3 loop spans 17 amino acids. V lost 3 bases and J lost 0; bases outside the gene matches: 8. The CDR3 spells CASSLSGGSPSTDTQYF. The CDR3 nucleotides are TGTGCCAGCAGCTTGAGCGGGGGATCCCCTAGCACAGATACGCAGTATTTT.

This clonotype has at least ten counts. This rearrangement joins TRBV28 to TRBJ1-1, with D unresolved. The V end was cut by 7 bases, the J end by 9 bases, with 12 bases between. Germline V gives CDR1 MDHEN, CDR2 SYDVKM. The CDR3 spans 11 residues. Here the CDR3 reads CASNGARQAFF. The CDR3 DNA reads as TGTGCCAGCAATGGCGCCCGCCAAGCTTTCTTT.

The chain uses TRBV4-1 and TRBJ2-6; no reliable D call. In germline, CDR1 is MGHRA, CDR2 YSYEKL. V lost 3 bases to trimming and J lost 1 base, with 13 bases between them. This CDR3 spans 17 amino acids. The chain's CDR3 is CASSQERAISGANVLTF. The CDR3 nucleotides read TGCGCCAGCAGCCAGGAAAGGGCAATTTCTGGGGCCAACGTCCTGACTTTC.

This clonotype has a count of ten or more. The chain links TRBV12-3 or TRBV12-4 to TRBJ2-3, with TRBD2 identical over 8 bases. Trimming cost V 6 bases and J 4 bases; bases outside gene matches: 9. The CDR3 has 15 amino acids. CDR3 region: CASSQPGTRPDTQYF. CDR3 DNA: TGTGCCAGCAGCCAACCCGGGACTAGACCAGATACGCAGTATTTT.

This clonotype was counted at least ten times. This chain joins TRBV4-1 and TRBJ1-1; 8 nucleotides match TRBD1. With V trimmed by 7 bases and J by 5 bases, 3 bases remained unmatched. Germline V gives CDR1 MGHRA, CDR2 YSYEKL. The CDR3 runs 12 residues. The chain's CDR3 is CASKDRATEAFF. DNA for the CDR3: TGCGCCAGCAAGGACAGGGCTACTGAAGCTTTCTTT.

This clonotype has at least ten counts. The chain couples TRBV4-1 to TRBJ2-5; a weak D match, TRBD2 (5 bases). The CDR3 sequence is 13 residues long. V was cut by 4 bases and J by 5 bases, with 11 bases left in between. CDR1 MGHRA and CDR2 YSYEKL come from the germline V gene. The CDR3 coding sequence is TGCGCCAGCAGCCCCCTAGCTTCGGAGACCCAGTACTTC. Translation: CASSPLASETQYF.

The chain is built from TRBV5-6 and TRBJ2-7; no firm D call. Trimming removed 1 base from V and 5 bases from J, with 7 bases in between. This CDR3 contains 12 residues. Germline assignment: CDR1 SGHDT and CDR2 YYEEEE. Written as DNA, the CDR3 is TGTGCCAGCAGCTTGTACCCAGACGAGCAGTACTTC. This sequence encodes CASSLYPDEQYF.

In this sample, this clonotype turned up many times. CDR3 DNA: TGTGCCAGCAGTTTCCGGGACCGTGGCCGCGGCTACACCTTC. This codes for CASSFRDRGRGYTF. The genes are TRBV27 and TRBJ1-2; TRBD1 might be the D (5 bases). The ends were cut back, 3 bases at V and 8 bases at J, with 16 bases in the middle. The CDR3 consists of 14 residues. Germline CDR1 reads MNHEY; CDR2 reads SMNVEV (reference sequence).

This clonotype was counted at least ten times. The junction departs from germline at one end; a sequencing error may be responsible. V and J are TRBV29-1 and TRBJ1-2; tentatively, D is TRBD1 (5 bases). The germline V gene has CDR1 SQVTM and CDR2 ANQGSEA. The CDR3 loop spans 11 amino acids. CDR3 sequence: CSTGGDRPPIF. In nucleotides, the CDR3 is TGCAGCACCGGGGGGGACCGACCCCCGATCTTC.

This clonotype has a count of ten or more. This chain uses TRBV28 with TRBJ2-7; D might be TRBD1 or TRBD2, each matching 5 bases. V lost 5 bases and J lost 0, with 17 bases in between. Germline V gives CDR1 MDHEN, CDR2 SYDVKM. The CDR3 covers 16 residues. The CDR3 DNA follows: TGTGCCAGCAGTGCATCATCCGCAGGGAGCTCCTACGAGCAGTACTTC. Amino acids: CASSASSAGSSYEQYF.

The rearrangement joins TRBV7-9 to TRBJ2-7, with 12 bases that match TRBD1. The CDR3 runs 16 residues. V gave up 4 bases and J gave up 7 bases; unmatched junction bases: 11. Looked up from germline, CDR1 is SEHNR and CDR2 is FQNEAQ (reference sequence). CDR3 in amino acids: CASSSPPGQGAREQYF. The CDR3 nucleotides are TGTGCCAGCAGCTCTCCGCCGGGACAGGGGGCGCGAGAGCAGTACTTC. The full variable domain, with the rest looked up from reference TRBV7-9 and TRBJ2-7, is DTGVSQNPRHKITKRGQNVTFRCDPISEHNRLYWYRQTLGQGPEFLTYFQNEAQLEKSRLLSDRFSAERPKGSFSTLEIQRTEQGDSAMYLCASSSPPGQGAREQYFGPGTRLTVT.